This TCR beta chain appears in the sequencing data of a study of shared clonotypes between healthy human individuals. Regarding the study as a whole: All-four-donor shared clonotypes had higher generation probabilities than non-shared clonotypes did. Sequencing of the sorted subsets was shown by rarefaction to be incomplete despite large depth.

CDR3 size: 17 residues. Germline-derived CDR1 and CDR2 are SGHTA and FQGTGA. V was trimmed by 5 bases and J by 0 bases, leaving 17 bases between them. CD8 cells classed as naive were CD45RO-negative and positively selected for CCR7, excluding terminally differentiated effector memory CD45RA+ cells. On this clone itself: Its target is not known.

Profiling relied on immunoSEQ multiplex PCR, and the TCRdb table lists in-frame clones only, not all of them. The sample lists around 600,000 clones; around 96% were seen once. The V gene is TRBV7-3, the J gene TRBJ2-4, with a possible D match to TRBD1 (6 bases). The sequence was obtained from a woman in her 30s in good health. Sequenced material: naive CD8+ T cells sorted from blood. The chain's CDR3 is CASSETGQGRAKNIQYF. The CDR3 region has the DNA TGTGCCAGCAGCGAAACGGGCCAGGGGCGAGCCAAAAACATTCAGTACTTC.